These 30 T cell receptor beta chains came from one sample sequenced in a study of CD8 T cells in Susac syndrome. After extraction with the RNeasy kit, roughly 0.5 to 1 ug of the RNA was reverse transcribed using random hexamers. TCRdb ran MiXCR on the immunoSEQ multiplex PCR reads and lists one entry per CDR3 protein. The sample includes 210,000 or so distinct CDR3 sequences, over 90% of them seen just once. The specimen was CD4+ T cells from PBMCs. The source of these receptors is a human donor with Susac syndrome.

For this clonotype: Its ends do not fully match the called genes, so a read error is possible. The V gene is TRBV29-1, the J gene TRBJ1-1; D remains unclear. Germline V gives CDR1 SQVTM, CDR2 ANQGSEA. The CDR3 runs 13 residues. The CDR3 DNA follows: TGCAGCGTCCGCCCGGATGAGAACACTGAAACTTTCTTT. Translation: CSVRPDENTETFF.

The V call is TRBV30, the J call TRBJ2-7; TRBD1 or TRBD2 may be the D gene (5 bases each). CDR3 length: 12 residues. The germline gives CDR1 GTSNPN, CDR2 SVGIG (reference sequence). V lost 4 bases and J 6 bases, leaving 13 bases between the germline ends. The CDR3 protein is CAWTGSPSEQYF. The DNA for the CDR3 is TGTGCCTGGACAGGGAGCCCCTCCGAGCAGTACTTC.

V and J are TRBV4-3 and TRBJ2-4; D is possibly TRBD1 or TRBD2 (6 bases each). The germline CDR1 and CDR2 sequences are LGHNA and YSLEER. Deletions cut 0 bases from V and 5 bases from J, with 17 bases between. CDR3 length: 17 amino acids. The CDR3 sequence: CASSQDPAGQAQNIQYF. In DNA form, the CDR3 reads TGCGCCAGCAGCCAAGATCCGGCGGGACAAGCTCAAAACATTCAGTACTTC.

This clonotype was seen a handful of times. The gene calls are TRBV5-5 and TRBJ1-1, with D possibly TRBD1 on 6 matching bases. Germline CDR1 and CDR2: SGHKS and YYEKEE (reference sequence). With 0 bases removed from V and 1 base from J, the gap between germline ends came to 7 bases. The CDR3 runs to 14 residues. As DNA, the CDR3 is TGTGCCAGCAGCTTGGAACAGGGGAACACTGAAGCTTTCTTT. Translating gives CASSLEQGNTEAFF.

This rearrangement joins TRBV6-5 to TRBJ1-5, with 7 bases that match TRBD1. This CDR3 has 14 amino acids. With V trimmed by 6 bases and J by 6 bases, 8 bases remained unmatched. Germline loops: CDR1 MNHEY, CDR2 SVGAGI. The CDR3 bases are TGTGCCAGCAGACCGACAGGGACGGGTCAGCCCCAGCATTTT. This translates into CASRPTGTGQPQHF.

The chain combines TRBV5-1 with TRBJ1-3, with TRBD1 matching 8 bases. Germline V gene data show CDR1 as SGHRS and CDR2 as YFSETQ. V dropped 5 bases and J dropped 4; count of bases not matched to a gene: 5. The CDR3 consists of 14 residues. The CDR3 is CASSYGQGGNTIYF. The DNA for the CDR3 is TGCGCCAGCAGTTATGGACAGGGCGGAAACACCATATATTTT.

This rearrangement joins TRBV12-3 or TRBV12-4 to TRBJ1-5; D gene ambiguous. The V gene lost 6 bases and the J gene lost 11 bases, with 14 bases spanning the gap. This CDR3 comprises 12 residues. CDR3 sequence (DNA): TGTGCCAGCAGCATTGACCCTGGGGCCCAGCATTTT. Translation gives CASSIDPGAQHF.

The V and J genes are TRBV6-5 and TRBJ2-2; TRBD1 matches 10 bases. From germline, CDR1 is MNHEY and CDR2 SVGAGI. V lost 0 bases and J lost 7; bases outside the gene matches: 5. This CDR3 contains 16 residues. This CDR3 reads CASSYSRDRGVGELFF. In DNA form, the CDR3 reads TGTGCCAGCAGTTACTCGAGGGACAGGGGCGTCGGGGAGCTGTTTTTT.

The chain joins TRBV28 to TRBJ1-6; maybe TRBD1 (5 bases). Trimming took off 10 bases at V and 9 bases at J, with 19 bases between the two ends. CDR1 MDHEN and CDR2 SYDVKM come from the germline V gene. CDR3 length: 14 residues. This chain's CDR3 is CATPGGGIASPLHF. The CDR3 DNA is TGTGCCACCCCTGGGGGAGGGATAGCTTCACCCCTCCACTTT.

V gene TRBV24-1 combines with J gene TRBJ1-2; D gene unclear. V was shortened by 4 bases and J by 4 bases, with 9 bases between the two germline ends. The CDR3 has 13 residues. The V gene's germline CDR1 is KGHDR and CDR2 SFDVKD. CDR3: CATSDRSFYGYTF. CDR3 nucleotide sequence: TGTGCCACCAGTGACAGATCTTTCTATGGCTACACCTTC.

The CDR3 is CASSRTTGLAKNIQYF. CDR3 bases: TGTGCCAGCAGTCGAACGACAGGGCTAGCCAAAAACATTCAGTACTTC. The chain carries TRBV6-1 and TRBJ2-4, with 7 bases matching TRBD1. Trimming cost V 5 bases and J 0 bases; bases outside gene matches: 7. In germline, CDR1 is MNHNS, CDR2 SASEGT. The CDR3 loop spans 16 amino acids.

The chain is built from TRBV27 and TRBJ2-7; no firm D call. The CDR3 spans 15 residues. Germline V gene lookup returns CDR1 MNHEY and CDR2 SMNVEV (reference sequence). Between the trimmed V and J ends, which lost 1 base and 9 bases, there was a span of 19 bases. Here the CDR3 reads CASSLLGSSLRGQYF. In nucleotides, the CDR3 is TGTGCCAGCAGTTTATTGGGTTCCTCCTTACGAGGGCAGTACTTC.

The rearrangement uses TRBV2 and TRBJ2-2; no firm D call. The germline CDR1 and CDR2 sequences are SNHLY and FYNNEI. V shed 7 bases and J shed 6 bases, with 15 bases lying between them. The CDR3 length is 14 residues. DNA of the CDR3: TGTGCCAGCAATAGACCTACGGAATCCGGGGAGCTGTTTTTT. This codes for CASNRPTESGELFF. The variable domain in full, with the rest retrieved from reference TRBV2 and TRBJ2-2, is EPEVTQTPSHQVTQMGQEVILRCVPISNHLYFYWYRQILGQKVEFLVSFYNNEISEKSEIFDDQFSVERPDGSNFTLKIRSTKLEDSAMYFCASNRPTESGELFFGEGSRLTVL.

V and J are TRBV6-6 and TRBJ2-7; TRBD1 might be the D (6 bases). CDR1 MNHNY and CDR2 SVGAGI come from the germline V gene (reference sequence). V was clipped by 2 bases and J by 3 bases, with 8 bases between them. The CDR3 length is 13 residues. CDR3 nucleotide sequence: TGTGCCAGCAGTTACGTGGACAGCTACGAGCAGTACTTC. Translation gives CASSYVDSYEQYF.

The chain links TRBV6-2 or TRBV6-3 to TRBJ1-1; D is unresolved. The CDR3 extends over 15 amino acids. Germline values: CDR1 MNHEY, CDR2 SVGEGT. Trimming took 7 bases from V and 0 from J, leaving 15 bases between them. The DNA of the CDR3 is TGTGCCAGCAATCCCGGAGGCACTTTGAACACTGAAGCTTTCTTT. Amino acids: CASNPGGTLNTEAFF.

The rearrangement links TRBV11-3 to TRBJ2-5, with D tentatively TRBD2 (6 bases). V lost 2 bases, J lost 9 bases, and 16 bases lay in between. This CDR3 region has 14 residues. The germline V gene has CDR1 SGHNT and CDR2 YENEEA. This CDR3 reads CASSLSPVPGAQYF. In DNA, the CDR3 is TGTGCCAGCAGCTTAAGTCCAGTCCCGGGGGCCCAGTACTTC. Full variable domain (rest looked up from reference TRBV11-3 and TRBJ2-5): EAGVVQSPRYKIIEKKQPVAFWCNPISGHNTLYWYLQNLGQGPELLIRYENEEAVDDSQLPKDRFSAERLKGVDSTLKIQPAELGDSAVYLCASSLSPVPGAQYFGPGTRLLVL.

V usage is TRBV9 and J usage is TRBJ2-6; 9 positions agree with TRBD1. From germline, CDR1 is SGDLS and CDR2 YYNGEE. The CDR3 length is 17 residues. Trimming cost V 3 bases and J 0 bases; bases outside gene matches: 4. CDR3 nucleotide sequence: TGTGCCAGCAGCGCGGGACAGGGACCCTCTGGGGCCAACGTCCTGACTTTC. This encodes CASSAGQGPSGANVLTF.

This rearrangement joins TRBV6-5 to TRBJ1-1; 7 nucleotides agree with TRBD1. CDR1 is MNHEY and CDR2 is SVGAGI in the germline V gene. The CDR3 runs 15 residues. The V and J ends lost 1 base and 5 bases, in that order; junction bases with no gene match: 7. The CDR3 reads CASSYYSGGRTEAFF. CDR3 nucleotides: TGTGCCAGCAGTTACTATTCAGGGGGGCGAACTGAAGCTTTCTTT.

The rearrangement joins TRBV15 to TRBJ2-3; D remains ambiguous. Trimming removed 0 bases from V and 1 base from J, with 11 bases in between. From germline, CDR1 is LNHNV and CDR2 YYDKDF (reference sequence). The CDR3 extends over 16 amino acids. As DNA, the CDR3 is TGTGCCACCAGCAGAGATGCAGGCTCGGGCACAGATACGCAGTATTTT. It translates to CATSRDAGSGTDTQYF.

The genes are TRBV20-1 and TRBJ2-1, with D possibly TRBD1 on 8 matching bases. Germline CDR1 and CDR2: DFQATT and SNEGSKA (reference sequence). The CDR3 sequence is 16 residues long. V shed 5 bases and J shed 4 bases, with 21 bases lying between them. As DNA, the CDR3 is TGCAGTGCTCTGGCCCATGACAGGGGAGGGTACAATGAGCAGTTCTTC. Its protein product is CSALAHDRGGYNEQFF.

V gene TRBV30 combines with J gene TRBJ1-1; possibly TRBD1 for D (6 bases). The CDR3 is made up of 15 amino acids. V shed 0 bases and J shed 6 bases, with 17 bases lying between them. The V gene's germline CDR1 is GTSNPN and CDR2 SVGIG (reference sequence). DNA for the CDR3: TGTGCCTGGAGTGTACGGGGGGCAGGGTTGGCTGAAGCTTTCTTT. Protein sequence: CAWSVRGAGLAEAFF. Using reference TRBV30 and TRBJ1-1 for the parts outside the CDR3, the full variable domain is SQTIHQWPATLVQPVGSPLSLECTVEGTSNPNLYWYRQAAGRGLQLLFYSVGIGQISSEVPQNLSASRPQDRQFILSSKKLLLSDSGFYLCAWSVRGAGLAEAFFGQGTRLTVV.

V gene TRBV5-1 combines with J gene TRBJ1-1; D might be TRBD1 (5 bases). This CDR3 spans 14 amino acids. Per germline, CDR1 SGHRS and CDR2 YFSETQ. Trimming removed 0 bases from V and 5 bases from J, with 11 bases in between. CDR3 region: CASSLAPGSTEAFF. CDR3 nucleotides: TGCGCCAGCAGCTTGGCTCCAGGGAGTACTGAAGCTTTCTTT.

This rearrangement joins TRBV6-5 to TRBJ1-2; D possibly corresponds to TRBD1 (6 bases). Germline V gene data show CDR1 as MNHEY and CDR2 as SVGAGI. V was clipped by 6 bases and J by 4 bases, with 18 bases between them. This CDR3 comprises 15 residues. This CDR3 reads CASSPLTGGTYGYTF. The CDR3 DNA follows: TGTGCCAGCAGCCCTTTGACAGGTGGCACCTATGGCTACACCTTC.

The genes are TRBV6-5 and TRBJ1-5, with D unresolved. Trimming pared 6 bases from V and 2 bases from J, leaving 8 bases between. The CDR3 totals 13 residues. Germline CDR1 and CDR2: MNHEY and SVGAGI. The CDR3 coding sequence is TGTGCCAGCAGGGGGATCGGCAATCAGCCCCAGCATTTT. It is translated as CASRGIGNQPQHF.

This clonotype was observed a handful of times. The chain recombines TRBV6-2 or TRBV6-3 with TRBJ2-3; D unclear. Trimming cost V 8 bases and J 1 base, with 7 bases left between them. This CDR3 region has 12 residues. Germline V CDR1 and CDR2: MNHEY, SVGEGT. CDR3 nucleotide sequence: TGTGCCAGCTCCCGGGGCACAGATACGCAGTATTTT. Translated: CASSRGTDTQYF.

The genes are TRBV30 and TRBJ2-7; TRBD1 matches at 8 bases. V was pared by 3 bases and J by 7 bases, with 11 bases of the junction left unmatched. The CDR3 is 14 residues long. CDR1 GTSNPN and CDR2 SVGIG come from the germline V gene (reference sequence). This chain's CDR3 is CAWRTTGVEREQYF. DNA of the CDR3: TGTGCCTGGAGGACGACAGGGGTGGAGCGGGAGCAGTACTTC.

The rearrangement uses TRBV12-3 or TRBV12-4 and TRBJ1-6; D is possibly TRBD1 (5 bases). Trimming left V 3 bases short and J 9 bases short, with 15 bases between. The CDR3 has 15 residues. CDR3 DNA: TGTGCCAGCAGTTTGGGGCAGGCGTCTACTTCACCCCTCCACTTT. Protein sequence: CASSLGQASTSPLHF.

The chain recombines TRBV30 with TRBJ1-2, with 10 positions matching TRBD1. CDR3 length: 17 residues. V lost 3 bases to trimming and J lost 3 bases; unmatched junction nucleotides: 13. Germline CDR1 is GTSNPN and CDR2 is SVGIG (reference sequence). CDR3 residues: CAWSGGRTGGLYYGYTF. The CDR3 DNA is TGTGCCTGGAGCGGCGGCCGGACAGGGGGTTTATACTATGGCTACACCTTC.

This chain uses TRBV20-1 with TRBJ1-6; D is perhaps TRBD1 (5 bases). CDR3 length: 16 residues. Trimming took off 5 bases at V and 7 bases at J, with 21 bases between the two ends. Germline lookup yields CDR1 DFQATT and CDR2 SNEGSKA (reference sequence). CDR3 amino acids: CSAEGTQPRANSPLHF. In DNA, the CDR3 is TGCAGTGCTGAGGGGACGCAGCCCCGAGCCAATTCACCCCTCCACTTT.

The CDR3 loop reads CAWSVGTGNQPQHF. CDR3 sequence (DNA): TGTGCCTGGAGTGTTGGGACAGGGAATCAGCCCCAGCATTTT. The chain recombines TRBV30 with TRBJ1-5; 9 bases are shared with TRBD1. V gave up 0 bases and J gave up 4 bases; unmatched junction bases: 1. The V gene's germline CDR1 is GTSNPN and CDR2 SVGIG (reference sequence). The CDR3 has 14 amino acids. The full variable domain, with the rest looked up from reference TRBV30 and TRBJ1-5, is SQTIHQWPATLVQPVGSPLSLECTVEGTSNPNLYWYRQAAGRGLQLLFYSVGIGQISSEVPQNLSASRPQDRQFILSSKKLLLSDSGFYLCAWSVGTGNQPQHFGDGTRLSIL.